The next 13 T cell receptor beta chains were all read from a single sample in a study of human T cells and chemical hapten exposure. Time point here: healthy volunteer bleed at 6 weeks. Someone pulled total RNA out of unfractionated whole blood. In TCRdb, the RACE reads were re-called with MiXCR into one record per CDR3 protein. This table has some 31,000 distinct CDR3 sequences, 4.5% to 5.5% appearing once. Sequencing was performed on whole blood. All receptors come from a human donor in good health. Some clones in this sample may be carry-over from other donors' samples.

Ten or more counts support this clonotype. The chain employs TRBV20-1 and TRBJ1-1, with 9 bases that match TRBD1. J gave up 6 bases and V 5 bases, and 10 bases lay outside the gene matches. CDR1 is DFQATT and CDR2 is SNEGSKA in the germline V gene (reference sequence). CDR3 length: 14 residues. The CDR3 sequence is CSARPGQGVSEAFF. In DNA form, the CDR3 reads TGCAGTGCTCGGCCGGGACAGGGAGTATCTGAAGCTTTCTTT.

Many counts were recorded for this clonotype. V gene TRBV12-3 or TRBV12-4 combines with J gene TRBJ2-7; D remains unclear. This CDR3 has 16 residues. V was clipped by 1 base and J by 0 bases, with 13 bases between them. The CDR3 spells CASSLGTLRSSYEQYF. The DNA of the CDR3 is TGTGCCAGCAGTTTAGGAACTTTACGAAGCTCCTACGAGCAGTACTTC.

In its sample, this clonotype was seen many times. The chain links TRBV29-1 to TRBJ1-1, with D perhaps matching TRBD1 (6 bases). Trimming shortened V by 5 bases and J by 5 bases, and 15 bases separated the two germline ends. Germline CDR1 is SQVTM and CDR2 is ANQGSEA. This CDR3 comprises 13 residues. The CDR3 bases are TGCAGCGTTACCCCAGGGGAAGGGACTGAAGCTTTCTTT. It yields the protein CSVTPGEGTEAFF.

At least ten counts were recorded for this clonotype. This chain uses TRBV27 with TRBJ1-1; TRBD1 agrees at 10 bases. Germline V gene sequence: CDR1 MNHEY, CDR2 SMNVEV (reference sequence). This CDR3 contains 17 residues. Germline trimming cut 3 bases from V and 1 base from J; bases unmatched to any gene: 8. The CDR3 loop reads CASSFSGGQGTNTEAFF. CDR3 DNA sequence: TGTGCCAGCAGTTTTTCTGGGGGACAGGGGACGAACACTGAAGCTTTCTTT.

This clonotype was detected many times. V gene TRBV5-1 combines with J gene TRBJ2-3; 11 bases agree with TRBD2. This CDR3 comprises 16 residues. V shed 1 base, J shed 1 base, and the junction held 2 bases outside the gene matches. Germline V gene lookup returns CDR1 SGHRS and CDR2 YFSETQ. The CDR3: CASSLRLAGRTDTQYF. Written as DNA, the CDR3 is TGCGCCAGCAGCTTGAGACTAGCGGGGCGCACAGATACGCAGTATTTT.

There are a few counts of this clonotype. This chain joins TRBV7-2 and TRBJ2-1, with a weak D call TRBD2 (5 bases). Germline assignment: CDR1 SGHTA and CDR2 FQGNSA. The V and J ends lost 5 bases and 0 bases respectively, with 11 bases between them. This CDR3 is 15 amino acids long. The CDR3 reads CASSPGVSSYNEQFF. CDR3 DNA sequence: TGTGCCAGCAGCCCCGGGGTCAGCTCCTACAATGAGCAGTTCTTC.

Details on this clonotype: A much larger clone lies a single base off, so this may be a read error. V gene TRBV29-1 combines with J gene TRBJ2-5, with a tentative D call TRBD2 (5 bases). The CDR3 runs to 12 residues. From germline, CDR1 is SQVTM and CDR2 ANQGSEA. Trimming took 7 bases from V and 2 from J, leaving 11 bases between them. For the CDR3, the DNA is TGCAGCGCCCTGGACTTTCAAGAGACCCAGTACTTC. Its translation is CSALDFQETQYF.

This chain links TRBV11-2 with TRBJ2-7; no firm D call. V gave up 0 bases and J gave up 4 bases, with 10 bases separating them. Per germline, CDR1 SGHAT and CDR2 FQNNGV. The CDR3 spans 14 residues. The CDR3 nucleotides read TGTGCCAGCAGCTTAGATAAGCTTTGGTACGAGCAGTACTTC. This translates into CASSLDKLWYEQYF.

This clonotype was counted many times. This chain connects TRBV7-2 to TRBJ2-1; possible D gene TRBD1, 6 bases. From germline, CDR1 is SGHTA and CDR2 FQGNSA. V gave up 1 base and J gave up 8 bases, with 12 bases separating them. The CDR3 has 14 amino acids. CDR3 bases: TGTGCCAGCAGCTTAGTGGCAGGGGTCGATGAGCAGTTCTTC. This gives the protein CASSLVAGVDEQFF.

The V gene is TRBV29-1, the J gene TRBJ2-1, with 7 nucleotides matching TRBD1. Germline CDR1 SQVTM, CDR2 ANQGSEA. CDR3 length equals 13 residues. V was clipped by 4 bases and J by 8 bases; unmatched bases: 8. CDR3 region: CSVVGTVIDEQFF. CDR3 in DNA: TGCAGCGTTGTGGGGACAGTGATCGATGAGCAGTTCTTC.

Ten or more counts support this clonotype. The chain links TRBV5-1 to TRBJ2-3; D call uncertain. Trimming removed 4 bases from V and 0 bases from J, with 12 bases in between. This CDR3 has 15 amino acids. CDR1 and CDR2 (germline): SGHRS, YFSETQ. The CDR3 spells CASSDPRHSTDTQYF. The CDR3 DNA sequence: TGCGCCAGCAGCGACCCAAGGCACAGCACAGATACGCAGTATTTT.

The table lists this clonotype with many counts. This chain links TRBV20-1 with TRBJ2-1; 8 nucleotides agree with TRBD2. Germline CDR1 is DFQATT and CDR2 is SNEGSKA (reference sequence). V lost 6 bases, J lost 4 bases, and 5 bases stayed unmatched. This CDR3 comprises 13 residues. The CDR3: CSAGGGGYNEQFF. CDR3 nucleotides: TGCAGTGCCGGGGGGGGCGGGTACAATGAGCAGTTCTTC.

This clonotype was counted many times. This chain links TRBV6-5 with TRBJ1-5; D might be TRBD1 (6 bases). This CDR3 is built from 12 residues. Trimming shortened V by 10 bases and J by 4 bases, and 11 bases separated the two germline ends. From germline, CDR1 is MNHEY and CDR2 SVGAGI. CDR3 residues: CATRTVNQPQHF. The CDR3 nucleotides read TGTGCCACCCGGACAGTAAATCAGCCCCAGCATTTT.